This paragraph covers one T cell receptor (beta chain) sequence. The entry originates in a study of blood T cell repertoires in COVID-19. Whole-study context: Sites in the United States, Italy and Spain provided acute and convalescent COVID-19 samples.

CDR3 length: 16 amino acids. CDR1 and CDR2 (germline): SGHNT, YYREEE (reference sequence). Trimming left V 3 bases short and J 1 base short, with 16 bases between. Original processing notes: Scientists estimated how many nucleated cells there were by amplifying reference gene primers. Measured with immunoSEQ multiplex PCR; TCRdb has only the in-frame clones, and not every one. Clone size and the V and J calls come from that table; the DNA yielded D and trimming. The sample yields under 200,000 clones, around 86% seen once. The sequence derives from a man aged 55-75 years with COVID-19, enrolled during active disease. Input material: peripheral blood. This chain connects TRBV5-4 to TRBJ1-1; tentative D call: TRBD1 (5 bases). The CDR3 region has the DNA TGTGCCAGCAGCTCTGGGGGGTTTCTCCCGAACACTGAAGCTTTCTTT. This translates into CASSSGGFLPNTEAFF. Combining the CDR3 with reference TRBV5-4 and TRBJ1-1 gives the whole variable domain ETGVTQSPTHLIKTRGQQVTLRCSSQSGHNTVSWYQQALGQGPQFIFQYYREEENGRGNFPPRFSGLQFPNYSSELNVNALELDDSALYLCASSSGGFLPNTEAFFGQGTRLTVV.